These 22 T cell receptor beta chains were all obtained from the same sample, sequenced in a study of shared clonotypes between healthy human individuals. Generated by immunoSEQ multiplex PCR, the TCRdb table keeps only in-frame clones and is missing some. The repertoire has around 500,000 clones, 81% of them found once; the top ten carry more than 9.5%. The sequencing input was PBMCs. The receptors come from a woman aged 40-49 years in good health. Some clones in this sample may be carry-over from other donors' samples.

About this clone: Only one base separates this from a far larger clonotype, so it likely reflects a read error. Different DNA sequences within this sample yield the same CDR3. V and J are TRBV28 and TRBJ2-7; 8 nucleotides agree with TRBD2. The ends lost 10 bases at V and 5 bases at J; junction bases unmatched: 16. The CDR3 contains 15 residues. Germline V gives CDR1 MDHEN, CDR2 SYDVKM. The CDR3 sequence: CATMGTSGSLHEQYF. CDR3 nucleotides: TGTGCCACCATGGGGACTAGTGGGAGTCTCCACGAGCAGTACTTC.

This clone was counted ten times or more. The same CDR3 also results from other DNA sequences found in this sample. The chain combines TRBV18 with TRBJ2-7, with 8 bases fitting TRBD2. Trimming took 2 bases from V and 2 from J; bases not matched to a gene: 2. CDR1 and CDR2 from the germline V gene are KGHSH and LQKENI. The CDR3 runs to 14 residues. The CDR3 DNA reads TGTGCCAGCTCACCAGCGGGAGGCCCCTACGAGCAGTACTTC. Translating gives CASSPAGGPYEQYF.

With regard to this clone: A single base is all that separates this from a far larger clone, so a read error is likely. The rearrangement joins TRBV27 to TRBJ2-3; 7 bases are shared with TRBD1. The CDR3 is 14 amino acids. Germline V gene data show CDR1 as MNHEY and CDR2 as SMNVEV (reference sequence). The V segment lost 6 bases and the J segment 5 bases; nucleotides outside the gene matches: 8. CDR3 protein: CASSSVQGRDTQYF. In nucleotides, the CDR3 is TGTGCCAGCAGCTCGGTACAGGGGAGAGATACGCAGTATTTT.

Worth noting for this clone: This probably arose from a read error, given a far larger clone one base away. This chain uses TRBV4-1 with TRBJ1-5; D call uncertain. Looked up from germline, CDR1 is MGHRA and CDR2 is YSYEKL. This CDR3 has 15 residues. Trimming removed 0 bases at V and 9 bases at J, with 15 bases between. CDR3 in amino acids: CASSQEEGSGRPQHF. The CDR3 nucleotides are TGCGCCAGCAGCCAAGAGGAAGGTAGCGGTCGGCCCCAGCATTTT.

The chain recombines TRBV4-1 with TRBJ2-7, with D possibly being TRBD1 (5 bases). Germline CDR1 reads MGHRA; CDR2 reads YSYEKL. The V gene lost 1 base and the J gene lost 4 bases, with 11 bases spanning the gap. CDR3 length: 14 amino acids. The CDR3 region has the DNA TGCGCCAGCAGCCAAGGCTGGGGCAGGTACGAGCAGTACTTC. Protein: CASSQGWGRYEQYF.

The V call is TRBV5-4, the J call TRBJ2-5; TRBD1 or TRBD2 may be the D gene (5 bases each). The CDR3 spans 13 residues. CDR1 and CDR2 (germline): SGHNT, YYREEE (reference sequence). Trimming stripped 4 bases from V and 4 bases from J, with 11 bases between. The DNA of the CDR3 is TGTGCCAGCAGCGGGGGTTTTCGAGAGACCCAGTACTTC. Amino acids: CASSGGFRETQYF.

The chain joins TRBV5-4 to TRBJ2-3, with no clear D. V dropped 4 bases and J dropped 4 bases, with 13 bases sitting between them. Germline CDR1 reads SGHNT; CDR2 reads YYREEE (reference sequence). This CDR3 is 14 amino acids long. For the CDR3, the DNA is TGTGCCAGCAGCCTTCCCTCGGCCGCAGATACGCAGTATTTT. Its translation is CASSLPSAADTQYF. Looking up the rest from reference TRBV5-4 and TRBJ2-3 gives the full variable domain: ETGVTQSPTHLIKTRGQQVTLRCSSQSGHNTVSWYQQALGQGPQFIFQYYREEENGRGNFPPRFSGLQFPNYSSELNVNALELDDSALYLCASSLPSAADTQYFGPGTRLTVL.

The gene calls are TRBV5-8 and TRBJ2-5; 9 bases fit TRBD2. V shed 4 bases and J 4 bases; nucleotides not matched to a gene: 14. This CDR3 contains 17 residues. The germline CDR1 and CDR2 sequences are SGHTS and YDEGEE. The CDR3 bases are TGTGCCAGCAGCCCCTTCGGAGAAGCGGGAGGCGGAGAGACCCAGTACTTC. It encodes CASSPFGEAGGGETQYF.

This clone has only one observation. This sequence joins TRBV27 and TRBJ2-7; D is perhaps TRBD2 (6 bases). The CDR3 loop spans 15 amino acids. Germline-derived CDR1 and CDR2 are MNHEY and SMNVEV (reference sequence). Deletions cut 3 bases from V and 4 bases from J, with 16 bases between. The CDR3 nucleotides are TGTGCCAGCAGTTTCTGGGGGAGGCAGAAATACGAGCAGTACTTC. This sequence encodes CASSFWGRQKYEQYF.

The genes are TRBV29-1 and TRBJ2-2; weak D call: TRBD2 (6 bases). The V gene's germline CDR1 is SQVTM and CDR2 ANQGSEA. The V end lost 7 bases, the J end lost 4 bases, and 13 bases lay between the germline ends. This CDR3 comprises 13 residues. Written as DNA, the CDR3 is TGCAGCGCACTCCGGGAGATCACCGGGGAGCTGTTTTTT. The encoded protein is CSALREITGELFF.

A remark on this clone: The likely explanation is a read error, given a far larger clone one base away. This sample includes further DNA sequences coding for the same CDR3. The V call is TRBV29-1, the J call TRBJ1-2; D may be TRBD1 (5 bases). CDR1 is SQVTM, CDR2 ANQGSEA, per germline. This CDR3 is built from 11 residues. The CDR3 protein is CSAPAWGGYTF. For the CDR3, the DNA is TGCAGCGCTCCAGCATGGGGCGGCTATACCTTC.

The rearrangement joins TRBV5-1 to TRBJ2-5; 7 bases match TRBD2. The CDR3 spans 15 residues. The germline V gene encodes CDR1 SGHRS and CDR2 YFSETQ. With 0 bases clipped from V and 1 base from J, the junction kept 3 bases outside the gene matches. In DNA, the CDR3 is TGCGCCAGCAGCTTGGGGTCTAGCGGCCAAGAGACCCAGTACTTC. This gives the protein CASSLGSSGQETQYF. Drawing the rest from reference TRBV5-1 and TRBJ2-5, the complete variable domain is KAGVTQTPRYLIKTRGQQVTLSCSPISGHRSVSWYQQTPGQGLQFLFEYFSETQRNKGNFPGRFSGRQFSNSRSEMNVSTLELGDSALYLCASSLGSSGQETQYFGPGTRLLVL.

V usage is TRBV27 and J usage is TRBJ2-7, with 7 bases fitting TRBD2. With 4 bases clipped from V and 0 bases from J, the junction kept 3 bases outside the gene matches. This CDR3 has 14 amino acids. CDR1 and CDR2 from the germline V gene are MNHEY and SMNVEV (reference sequence). CDR3 protein: CASSYLADSYEQYF. DNA for the CDR3: TGTGCCAGCAGTTACCTAGCGGACTCCTACGAGCAGTACTTC.

The chain couples TRBV4-1 to TRBJ1-4; D unclear. V dropped 4 bases and J dropped 5 bases, with 17 bases sitting between them. The CDR3 is 16 amino acids. Germline loops: CDR1 MGHRA, CDR2 YSYEKL. The CDR3 coding sequence is TGCGCCAGCAGCCGACTGACCGGGCAGCCCAATGAAAAACTGTTTTTT. Protein sequence: CASSRLTGQPNEKLFF.

The genes are TRBV15 and TRBJ1-2; 9 nucleotides align to TRBD1. Germline V gene sequence: CDR1 LNHNV, CDR2 YYDKDF (reference sequence). There are 14 residues in the CDR3. With V trimmed by 3 bases and J by 7 bases, 6 bases remained unmatched. This chain's CDR3 is CATSSGGDRVGYTF. The CDR3 nucleotides are TGTGCCACCAGCAGTGGAGGGGACAGGGTTGGCTACACCTTC.

The V gene is TRBV6-5, the J gene TRBJ2-7; 10 nucleotides agree with TRBD1. The CDR3 contains 13 residues. With V trimmed by 6 bases and J by 3 bases, 2 bases remained unmatched. In germline, CDR1 is MNHEY, CDR2 SVGAGI. The CDR3 protein is CASRGQGRYEQYF. CDR3 DNA: TGTGCCAGCAGGGGACAGGGGCGCTACGAGCAGTACTTC.

The chain couples TRBV5-8 to TRBJ2-2; D is unresolved. The CDR3 is 14 amino acids. In germline, CDR1 is SGHTS, CDR2 YDEGEE. Between the trimmed V and J ends, which lost 4 bases and 4 bases, there was a span of 11 bases. CDR3 residues: CASSPRSATGELFF. The CDR3 bases are TGTGCCAGCAGCCCGAGGTCGGCCACCGGGGAGCTGTTTTTT.

The chain combines TRBV29-1 with TRBJ1-2; D uncertain. The V and J ends lost 7 bases and 6 bases respectively, with 21 bases between them. CDR3 length equals 14 residues. Germline V gene sequence: CDR1 SQVTM, CDR2 ANQGSEA. The CDR3 region has the DNA TGCAGCGCTGGTACAGCGCACTCATGTGATGGCTACACCTTC. Its protein product is CSAGTAHSCDGYTF.

The J gene is TRBJ2-7, the V gene TRBV30; TRBD1 matches 8 bases. The CDR3 length is 13 residues. With 0 bases clipped from V and 3 bases from J, the junction kept 1 base outside the gene matches. Germline V CDR1 and CDR2: GTSNPN, SVGIG (reference sequence). CDR3 residues: CAWSVQGVYEQYF. CDR3 DNA sequence: TGTGCCTGGAGTGTACAGGGGGTCTACGAGCAGTACTTC.

Only one count was recorded for this clone. The chain uses TRBV18 and TRBJ2-7, with 8 bases lining up with TRBD1. CDR1 and CDR2 (germline): KGHSH, LQKENI. This CDR3 contains 13 residues. V gave up 5 bases and J gave up 5 bases; unmatched junction bases: 5. DNA for the CDR3: TGTGCCAGCTCAGGACAGGGTTCGCACGAGCAGTACTTC. Translated, it gives CASSGQGSHEQYF.

The chain links TRBV5-8 to TRBJ2-5; a weak D match, TRBD1 (6 bases). V lost 3 bases and J 1 base, leaving 10 bases between the germline ends. This CDR3 is 14 amino acids long. Germline CDR1 reads SGHTS; CDR2 reads YDEGEE. The chain's CDR3 is CASSYRQVQETQYF. The CDR3 nucleotides are TGTGCCAGCAGCTACCGACAGGTCCAAGAGACCCAGTACTTC. Full variable domain (remainder filled in from reference TRBV5-8 and TRBJ2-5): EAGVTQSPTHLIKTRGQQATLRCSPISGHTSVYWYQQALGLGLQFLLWYDEGEERNRGNFPPRFSGRQFPNYSSELNVNALELEDSALYLCASSYRQVQETQYFGPGTRLLVL.

This chain connects TRBV4-1 to TRBJ2-6, with D unresolved. Germline V gene data show CDR1 as MGHRA and CDR2 as YSYEKL. V was shortened by 2 bases and J by 0 bases, with 8 bases between the two germline ends. The CDR3 length is 16 residues. CDR3 sequence: CASSQWTDSGANVLTF. The CDR3 DNA reads TGCGCCAGCAGCCAATGGACCGACTCTGGGGCCAACGTCCTGACTTTC.